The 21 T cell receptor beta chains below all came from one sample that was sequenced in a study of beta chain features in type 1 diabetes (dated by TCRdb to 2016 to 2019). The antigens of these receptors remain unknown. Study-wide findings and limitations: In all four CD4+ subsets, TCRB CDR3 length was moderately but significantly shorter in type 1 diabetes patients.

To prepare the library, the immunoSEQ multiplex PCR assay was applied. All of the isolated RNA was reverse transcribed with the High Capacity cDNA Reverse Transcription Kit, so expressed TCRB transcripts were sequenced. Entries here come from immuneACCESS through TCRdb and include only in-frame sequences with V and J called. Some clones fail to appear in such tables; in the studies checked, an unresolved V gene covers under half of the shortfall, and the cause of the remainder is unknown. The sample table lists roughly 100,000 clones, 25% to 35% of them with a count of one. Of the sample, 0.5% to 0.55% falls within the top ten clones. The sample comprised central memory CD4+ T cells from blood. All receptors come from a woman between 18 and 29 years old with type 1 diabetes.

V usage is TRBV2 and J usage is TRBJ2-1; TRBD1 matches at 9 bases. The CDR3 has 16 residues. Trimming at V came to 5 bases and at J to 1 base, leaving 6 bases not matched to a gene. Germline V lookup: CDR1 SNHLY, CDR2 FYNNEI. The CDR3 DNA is TGTGCCAGCAGTCGGAGGACAGGGGAGTCCTACAATGAGCAGTTCTTC. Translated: CASSRRTGESYNEQFF.

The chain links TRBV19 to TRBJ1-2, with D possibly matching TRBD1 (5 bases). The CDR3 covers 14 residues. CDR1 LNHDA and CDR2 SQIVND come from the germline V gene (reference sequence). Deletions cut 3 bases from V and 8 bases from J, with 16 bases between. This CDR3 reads CASSIGGRGRGYTF. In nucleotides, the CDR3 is TGTGCCAGTAGTATTGGAGGGAGGGGCCGGGGCTACACCTTC.

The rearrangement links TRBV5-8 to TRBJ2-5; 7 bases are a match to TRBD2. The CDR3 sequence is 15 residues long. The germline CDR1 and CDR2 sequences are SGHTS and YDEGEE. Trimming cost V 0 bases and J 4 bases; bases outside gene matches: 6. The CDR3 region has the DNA TGTGCCAGCAGCTTGGAGGGCGGGAGAACAGAGACCCAGTACTTC. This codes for CASSLEGGRTETQYF.

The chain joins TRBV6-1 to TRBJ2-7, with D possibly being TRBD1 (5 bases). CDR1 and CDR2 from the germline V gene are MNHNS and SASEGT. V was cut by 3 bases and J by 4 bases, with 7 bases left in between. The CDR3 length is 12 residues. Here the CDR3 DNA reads TGTGCCAGCAGTGAGACAGTTTACGAGCAGTACGTC. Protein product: CASSETVYEQYV.

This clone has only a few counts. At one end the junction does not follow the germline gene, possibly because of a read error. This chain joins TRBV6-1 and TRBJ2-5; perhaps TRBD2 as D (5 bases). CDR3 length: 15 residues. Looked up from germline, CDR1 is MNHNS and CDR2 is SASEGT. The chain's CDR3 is CAISDAAGRQETQYF. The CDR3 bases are TGTGCCATCAGTGATGCGGCGGGCAGACAAGAGACCCAGTACTTC.

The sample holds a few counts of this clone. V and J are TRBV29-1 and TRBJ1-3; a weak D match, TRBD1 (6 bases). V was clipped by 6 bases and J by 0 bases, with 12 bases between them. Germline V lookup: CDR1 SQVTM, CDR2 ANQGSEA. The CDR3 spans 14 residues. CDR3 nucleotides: TGCAGCGTCCAGGGGCAGATCTCTGGAAACACCATATATTTT. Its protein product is CSVQGQISGNTIYF. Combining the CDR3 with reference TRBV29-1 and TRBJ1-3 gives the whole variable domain SAVISQKPSRDICQRGTSLTIQCQVDSQVTMMFWYRQQPGQSLTLIATANQGSEATYESGFVIDKFPISRPNLTFSTLTVSNMSPEDSSIYLCSVQGQISGNTIYFGEGSWLTVV.

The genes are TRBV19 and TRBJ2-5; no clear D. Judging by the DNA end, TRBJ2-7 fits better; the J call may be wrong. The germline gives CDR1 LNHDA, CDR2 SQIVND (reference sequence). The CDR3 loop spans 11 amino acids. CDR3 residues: CASSIASEQYF. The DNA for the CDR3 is TGTGCCAGTAGTATAGCCTCCGAGCAGTACTTC.

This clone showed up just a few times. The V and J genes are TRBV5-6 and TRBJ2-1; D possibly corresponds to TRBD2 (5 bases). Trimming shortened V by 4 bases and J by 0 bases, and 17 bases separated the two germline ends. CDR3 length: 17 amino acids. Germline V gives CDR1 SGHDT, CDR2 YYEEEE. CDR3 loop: CASSPWGAARSYNEQFF. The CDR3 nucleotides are TGTGCCAGCAGCCCCTGGGGAGCCGCCCGCTCCTACAATGAGCAGTTCTTC.

CDR3 region: CASSWSGGEQYF. The DNA for the CDR3 is TGTGCCAGCAGCTGGTCGGGGGGCGAGCAGTACTTC. The chain recombines TRBV7-2 with TRBJ2-7; TRBD2 agrees at 7 bases. CDR3 length: 12 amino acids. J lost 6 bases, V lost 4 bases, and 3 bases had no gene match. Looked up from germline, CDR1 is SGHTA and CDR2 is FQGNSA.

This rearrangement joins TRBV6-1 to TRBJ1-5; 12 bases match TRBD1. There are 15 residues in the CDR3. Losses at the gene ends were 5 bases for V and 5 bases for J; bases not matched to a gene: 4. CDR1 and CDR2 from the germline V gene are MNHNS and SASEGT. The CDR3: CASSTGTGGYQPQHF. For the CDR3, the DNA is TGTGCCAGCAGTACCGGGACAGGGGGCTATCAGCCCCAGCATTTT.

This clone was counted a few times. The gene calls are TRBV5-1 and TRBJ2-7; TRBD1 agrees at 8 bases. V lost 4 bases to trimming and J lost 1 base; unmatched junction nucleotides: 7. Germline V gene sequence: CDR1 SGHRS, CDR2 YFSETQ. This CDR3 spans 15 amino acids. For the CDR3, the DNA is TGCGCCAGCAGCAGAGAACAGGGGGGATCCTACGAGCAGTACTTC. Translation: CASSREQGGSYEQYF.

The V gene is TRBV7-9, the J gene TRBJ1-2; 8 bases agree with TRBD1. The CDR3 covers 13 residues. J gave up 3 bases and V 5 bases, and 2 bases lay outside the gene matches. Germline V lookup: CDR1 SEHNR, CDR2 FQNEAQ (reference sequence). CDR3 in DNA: TGTGCCAGCAGCGCGGGACAGGACTATGGCTACACCTTC. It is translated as CASSAGQDYGYTF.

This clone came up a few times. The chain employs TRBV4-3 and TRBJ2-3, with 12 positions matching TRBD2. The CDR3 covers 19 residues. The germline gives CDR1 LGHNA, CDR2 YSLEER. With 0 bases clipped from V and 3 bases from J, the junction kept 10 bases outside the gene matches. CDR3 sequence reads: CASSQDMTSGRYTTDTQYF. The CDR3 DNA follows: TGCGCCAGCAGCCAAGATATGACTAGCGGGAGATACACTACAGATACGCAGTATTTT.

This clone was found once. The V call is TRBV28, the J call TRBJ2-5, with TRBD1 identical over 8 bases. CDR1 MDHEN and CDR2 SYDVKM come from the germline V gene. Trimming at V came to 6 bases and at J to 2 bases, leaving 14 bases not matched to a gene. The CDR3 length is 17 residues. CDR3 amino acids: CASRPGSGRGLQETQYF. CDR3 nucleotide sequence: TGTGCCAGCAGACCCGGATCGGGCAGGGGGCTGCAAGAGACCCAGTACTTC.

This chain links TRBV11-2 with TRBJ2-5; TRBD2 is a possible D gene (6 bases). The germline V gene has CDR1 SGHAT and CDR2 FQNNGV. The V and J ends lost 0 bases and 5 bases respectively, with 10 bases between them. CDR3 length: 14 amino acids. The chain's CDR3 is CASSLDPGAETQYF. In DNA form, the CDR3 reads TGTGCCAGCAGCTTAGATCCGGGAGCGGAGACCCAGTACTTC.

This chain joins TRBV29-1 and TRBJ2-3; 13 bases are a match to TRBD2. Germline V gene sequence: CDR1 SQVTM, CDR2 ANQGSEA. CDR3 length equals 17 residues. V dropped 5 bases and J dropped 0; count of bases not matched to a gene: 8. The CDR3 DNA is TGCAGCGTTCCGCGGACTAGCGGGAGTGGAAGCACAGATACGCAGTATTTT. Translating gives CSVPRTSGSGSTDTQYF.

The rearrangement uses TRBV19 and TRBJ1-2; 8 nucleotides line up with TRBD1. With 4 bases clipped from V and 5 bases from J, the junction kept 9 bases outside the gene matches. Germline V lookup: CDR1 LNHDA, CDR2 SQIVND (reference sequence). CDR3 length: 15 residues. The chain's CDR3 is CASSRQGAPGYGYTF. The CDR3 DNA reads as TGTGCCAGTAGTAGGCAGGGGGCGCCGGGGTATGGCTACACCTTC.

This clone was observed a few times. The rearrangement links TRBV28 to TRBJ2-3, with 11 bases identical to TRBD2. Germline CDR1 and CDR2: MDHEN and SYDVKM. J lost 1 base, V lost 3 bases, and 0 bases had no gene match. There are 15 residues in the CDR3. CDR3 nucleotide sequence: TGTGCCAGCAGTTTGGGACTAGCGGGCACAGATACGCAGTATTTT. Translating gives CASSLGLAGTDTQYF. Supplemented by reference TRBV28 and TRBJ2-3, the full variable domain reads DVKVTQSSRYLVKRTGEKVFLECVQDMDHENMFWYRQDPGLGLRLIYFSYDVKMKEKGDIPEGYSVSREKKERFSLILESASTNQTSMYLCASSLGLAGTDTQYFGPGTRLTVL.

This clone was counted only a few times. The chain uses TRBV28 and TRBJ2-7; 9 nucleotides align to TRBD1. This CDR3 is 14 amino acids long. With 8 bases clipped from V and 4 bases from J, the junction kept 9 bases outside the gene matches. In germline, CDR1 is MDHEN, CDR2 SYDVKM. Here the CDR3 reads CASLGDRASYEQYF. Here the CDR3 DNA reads TGTGCCAGCTTAGGGGACAGGGCGTCGTACGAGCAGTACTTC.

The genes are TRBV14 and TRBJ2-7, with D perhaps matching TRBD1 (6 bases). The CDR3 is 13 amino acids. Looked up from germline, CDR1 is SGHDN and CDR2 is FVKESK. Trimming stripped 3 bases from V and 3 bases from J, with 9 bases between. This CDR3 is CASSHIQGYEQYF. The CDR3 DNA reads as TGTGCCAGCAGCCACATACAGGGCTACGAGCAGTACTTC.

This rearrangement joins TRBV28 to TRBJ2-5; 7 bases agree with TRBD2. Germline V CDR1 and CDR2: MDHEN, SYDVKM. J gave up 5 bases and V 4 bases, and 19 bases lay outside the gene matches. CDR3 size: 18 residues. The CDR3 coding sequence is TGTGCCAGCAGTTCCCACCCCGGGGGGAGGTCGATGTTCGAGACCCAGTACTTC. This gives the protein CASSSHPGGRSMFETQYF.